The rows below give T cell receptor beta chains drawn from one sample of a study of shared T cell receptors in the human thymus. TCRdb's copy holds only in-frame clones and misses some; the assay was immunoSEQ multiplex PCR. The profile shows hundreds of thousands of clones, approximately 83% of them singletons. The same sample was also studied in work on human thymus T cells.

What was sequenced was thymocytes. All receptors come from a girl less than two years old with a congenital heart defect. CDR3s include the opening cysteine and the closing phenylalanine or tryptophan. A D gene is named only where the DNA matches it firmly. The size of a clone is reported for some rows only, either as once, few or many, or as a class for expanded clones.

TRBJ2-4	NA	TRBV18	TRBD2	CASSPPAGGRGIQYF	TGTGCCAGCTCACCACCAGCGGGGGGGCGCGGCATTCAGTACTTC
TRBJ2-5	NA	TRBV4-1	TRBD2	CASSQDNQRGDQTQYF	TGCGCCAGCAGCCAAGATAACCAGCGGGGGGATCAGACCCAGTACTTC
TRBJ2-7	NA	TRBV28	TRBD2	CASSIGLAVYEQYF	TGTGCCAGCAGTATAGGTCTAGCGGTCTACGAGCAGTACTTC
TRBJ1-5	NA	TRBV7-2	TRBD1	CASSPDRVGQPQHF	TGTGCCAGCAGCCCTGACAGGGTCGGACAGCCCCAGCATTTT
TRBJ2-7	few	TRBV6-5	TRBD1	CASSTDRAYEQYF	TGTGCCAGCAGCACGGACAGGGCGTACGAGCAGTACTTC
TRBJ2-3	NA	TRBV2	TRBD1	CASSPKDREKRSTDTQYF	TGTGCCAGCAGTCCGAAGGACAGGGAGAAGAGGAGCACAGATACGCAGTATTTT
TRBJ2-1	NA	TRBV19	NA	CASSIVAGLAYNEQFF	TGTGCCAGTAGTATAGTCGCGGGGCTCGCCTACAATGAGCAGTTCTTC
TRBJ2-2	NA	TRBV6-6	NA	CASSDRDKNTGELFF	TGTGCCAGCAGTGACCGGGACAAGAACACCGGGGAGCTGTTTTTT
TRBJ2-2	NA	TRBV2	TRBD1	CASSQGARTGELFF	TGTGCCAGCAGCCAGGGGGCGAGGACCGGGGAGCTGTTTTTT
TRBJ1-2	NA	TRBV4-3	NA	CASSQDRGRNYGYTF	TGCGCCAGCAGCCAAGACAGGGGTCGAAACTATGGCTACACCTTC
TRBJ2-1	NA	TRBV5-1	TRBD2	CASSLGLAGGQYNEQFF	TGCGCCAGCAGCTTGGGGCTAGCGGGGGGCCAATACAATGAGCAGTTCTTC
TRBJ1-2	once	TRBV27	NA	CASSFNAGYGYTF	TGTGCCAGCAGTTTTAACGCAGGGTACGGCTACACCTTC
TRBJ1-1	NA	TRBV29-1	TRBD1	CSVDDWGQSGGGTEAFF	TGCAGCGTTGATGATTGGGGACAGTCCGGGGGGGGCACTGAAGCTTTCTTT
TRBJ2-1	few	TRBV7-9	NA	CASSPLGRPAGGNEQFF	TGTGCCAGCAGCCCCCTGGGTCGCCCCGCCGGGGGAAATGAGCAGTTCTTC
TRBJ2-1	NA	TRBV5-1	TRBD2	CASSLRVGGAWVYEQFF	TGCGCCAGCAGCTTGCGCGTCGGGGGGGCATGGGTCTATGAGCAGTTCTTC
TRBJ2-1	few	TRBV7-8	NA	CASSAPGGSPTNNEQFF	TGTGCCAGCAGCGCACCGGGGGGCAGTCCAACCAACAATGAGCAGTTCTTC
TRBJ1-4	NA	TRBV7-2	TRBD1	CASSLQGAGSEKLFF	TGTGCCAGCAGCCTGCAGGGGGCCGGGAGTGAAAAACTGTTTTTT
TRBJ2-1	NA	TRBV5-1	TRBD1	CASSLARTGPRNEQFF	TGCGCCAGCAGCTTGGCCCGGACAGGCCCGAGGAATGAGCAGTTCTTC
TRBJ1-1	NA	TRBV19	NA	CASSPGGTEAFF	TGTGCCAGTAGTCCCGGGGGCACTGAAGCTTTCTTT
TRBJ2-1	NA	TRBV27	TRBD1	CASSLKTGSTYNEQFF	TGTGCCAGCAGTTTAAAGACAGGGAGTACCTACAATGAGCAGTTCTTC
TRBJ1-2	NA	TRBV7-2	NA	CASSLRTDNYGYTF	TGTGCCAGCAGCCTAAGGACAGATAACTATGGCTACACCTTC
TRBJ1-2	NA	TRBV6-5	NA	CASSSYRAGYTF	TGTGCCAGCAGTTCCTACAGGGCTGGCTACACCTTC
TRBJ1-1	NA	TRBV4-1	NA	CASSQGVPTDTEAFF	TGCGCCAGCAGCCAAGGGGTCCCGACAGACACTGAAGCTTTCTTT
TRBJ1-1	NA	TRBV6-5	TRBD1	CASRTGQGARTEAFF	TGTGCCAGCAGAACGGGACAGGGGGCGCGCACTGAAGCTTTCTTT
TRBJ1-2	NA	TRBV9	TRBD1	CASSRGQGASGYTF	TGTGCCAGCAGCCGAGGACAGGGGGCGAGCGGCTACACCTTC
TRBJ2-4	once	TRBV6-6	TRBD2	CASSRTSGGLNIQYF	TGTGCCAGCAGCCGGACTAGCGGGGGGCTAAACATTCAGTACTTC
TRBJ1-5	NA	TRBV2	NA	CASSERNVQGRHDQPQHF	TGTGCCAGCAGTGAAAGGAATGTACAGGGAAGGCACGATCAGCCCCAGCATTTT
TRBJ2-7	NA	TRBV4-3	NA	CASSQGGASGPYEQYF	TGCGCCAGCAGCCAAGGGGGGGCTAGCGGACCCTACGAGCAGTACTTC
TRBJ1-1	NA	TRBV7-6	TRBD1	CASSLKLSGGRGAFF	TGTGCCAGCAGCTTAAAGTTATCAGGGGGCAGAGGAGCTTTCTTT
TRBJ1-5	few	TRBV7-3	TRBD1	CASTTESLCPDRVQPQHF	TGTGCCAGCACCACTGAATCTCTTTGTCCTGACAGGGTTCAGCCCCAGCATTTT
TRBJ1-3	NA	TRBV6-1	NA	CASSEQGNTIYF	TGTGCCAGCAGTGAACAGGGAAACACCATATATTTT
TRBJ2-2	NA	TRBV4-3	NA	CASSHPGGKTGELFF	TGCGCCAGCAGCCATCCTGGGGGGAAGACCGGGGAGCTGTTTTTT
TRBJ1-2	NA	TRBV11-1	NA	CASSGGGARHGYTF	TGTGCCAGCAGCGGAGGGGGGGCGAGGCATGGCTACACCTTC
TRBJ2-1	NA	TRBV4-1	NA	CASSLRGSQEQFF	TGCGCCAGCAGCCTCAGGGGATCCCAGGAGCAGTTCTTC
TRBJ1-1	NA	TRBV4-3	NA	CASSPSGKPNTEAFF	TGCGCCAGCAGCCCCTCAGGGAAACCGAACACTGAAGCTTTCTTT
TRBJ1-2	NA	TRBV6-4	NA	CASSSRHIIGTPMGYGYTF	TGTGCCAGCAGTAGTCGGCATATTATTGGGACTCCCATGGGCTATGGCTACACCTTC